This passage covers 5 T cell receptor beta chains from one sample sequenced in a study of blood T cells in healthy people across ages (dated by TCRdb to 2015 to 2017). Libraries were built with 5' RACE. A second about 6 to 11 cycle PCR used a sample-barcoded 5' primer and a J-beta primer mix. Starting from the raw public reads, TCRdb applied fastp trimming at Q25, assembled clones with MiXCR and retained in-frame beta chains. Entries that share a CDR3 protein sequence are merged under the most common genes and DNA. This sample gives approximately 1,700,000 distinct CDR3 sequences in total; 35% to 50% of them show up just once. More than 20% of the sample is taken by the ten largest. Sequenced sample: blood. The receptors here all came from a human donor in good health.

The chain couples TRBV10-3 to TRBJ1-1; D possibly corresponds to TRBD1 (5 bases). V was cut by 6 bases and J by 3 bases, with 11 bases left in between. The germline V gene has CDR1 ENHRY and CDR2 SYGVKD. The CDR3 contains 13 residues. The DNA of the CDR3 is TGTGCCATCAGGCAGACAGAGGACACTGAAGCTTTCTTT. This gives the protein CAIRQTEDTEAFF.

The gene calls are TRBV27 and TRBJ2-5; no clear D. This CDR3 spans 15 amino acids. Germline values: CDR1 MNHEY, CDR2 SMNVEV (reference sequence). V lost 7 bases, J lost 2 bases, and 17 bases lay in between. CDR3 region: CASNSLNGLQETQYF. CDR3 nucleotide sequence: TGTGCCAGCAATTCTTTAAATGGGCTTCAAGAGACCCAGTACTTC.

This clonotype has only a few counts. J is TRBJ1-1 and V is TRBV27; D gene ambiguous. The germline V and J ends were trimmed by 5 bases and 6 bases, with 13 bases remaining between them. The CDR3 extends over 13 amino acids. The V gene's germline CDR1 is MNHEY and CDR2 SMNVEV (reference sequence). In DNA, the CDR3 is TGTGCCAGCAGTGGGAGTCGAATCGCTGAAGCTTTCTTT. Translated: CASSGSRIAEAFF.

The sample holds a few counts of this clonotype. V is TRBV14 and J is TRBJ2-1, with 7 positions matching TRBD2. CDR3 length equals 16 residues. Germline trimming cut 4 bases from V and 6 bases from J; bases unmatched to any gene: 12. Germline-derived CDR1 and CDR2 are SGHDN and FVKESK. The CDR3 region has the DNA TGTGCCAGCAGCCCGGCGGCTAGCGGCCGAATCAATGAGCAGTTCTTC. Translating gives CASSPAASGRINEQFF.

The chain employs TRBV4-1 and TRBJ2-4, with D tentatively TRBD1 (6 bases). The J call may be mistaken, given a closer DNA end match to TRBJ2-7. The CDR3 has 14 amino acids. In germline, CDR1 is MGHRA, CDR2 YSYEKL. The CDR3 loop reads CASSQVTGPNEQYF. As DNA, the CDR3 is TGCGCCAGCAGCCAGGTTACAGGGCCCAACGAGCAGTACTTC.